Below are 5 T cell receptor beta chains sequenced from a single sample in a study of cytomegalovirus exposure and HLA in healthy donors. A multiplex PCR was run with 60 Vbeta primers and 13 Jbeta primers. Measured with immunoSEQ multiplex PCR; TCRdb has only the in-frame clones, and not every one. The data contain approximately 120,000 clones, more than 65% of them singletons. Sequenced sample: PBMCs. The receptor source for this set is a woman between 35 and 50 years old in good health and CMV-seropositive.

The rearrangement uses TRBV18 and TRBJ2-1, with D possibly TRBD1 on 6 matching bases. CDR1 is KGHSH and CDR2 is LQKENI in the germline V gene. The CDR3 is 16 residues long. Trimming took 3 bases from V and 1 from J, leaving 13 bases between them. The CDR3 nucleotides are TGTGCCAGCTCACCCGGGGTCACAGGGTCCTACAATGAGCAGTTCTTC. This encodes CASSPGVTGSYNEQFF. Full variable domain (rest looked up from reference TRBV18 and TRBJ2-1): NAGVMQNPRHLVRRRGQEARLRCSPMKGHSHVYWYRQLPEEGLKFMVYLQKENIIDESGMPKERFSAEFPKEGPSILRIQQVVRGDSAAYFCASSPGVTGSYNEQFFGPGTRLTVL.

The rearrangement uses TRBV2 and TRBJ2-5, with D hard to call. The J call may be faulty, since TRBJ2-7 better matches the DNA end. The CDR3 contains 12 residues. CDR1 is SNHLY and CDR2 is FYNNEI in the germline V gene. CDR3 residues: CASSVSSYEQYF. CDR3 bases: TGTGCCAGCAGTGTTAGCTCCTACGAGCAGTACTTC.

The chain joins TRBV28 to TRBJ2-2, with D perhaps TRBD1 (5 bases). Germline CDR1 MDHEN, CDR2 SYDVKM. The CDR3 spans 15 residues. The V and J ends lost 5 bases and 7 bases respectively, with 17 bases between them. The CDR3: CASSIRSGRDGELFF. CDR3 bases: TGTGCCAGCAGTATCCGGTCGGGCAGGGACGGGGAGCTGTTTTTT.

V and J are TRBV5-4 and TRBJ2-1; D might be TRBD1 (5 bases). The germline V and J ends were trimmed by 3 bases and 10 bases, with 14 bases remaining between them. Per the germline V gene, CDR1 is SGHNT and CDR2 is YYREEE (reference sequence). CDR3 size: 13 residues. CDR3 sequence: CASSSDTVGEQFF. For the CDR3, the DNA is TGTGCCAGCAGCTCGGACACTGTCGGCGAGCAGTTCTTC.

The CDR3 nucleotides are TGTGCCAGCAGCTTCGGGGGAGCGGGCTTAGCTAATGAAAAACTGTTTTTT. This gives the protein CASSFGGAGLANEKLFF. The chain recombines TRBV7-9 with TRBJ1-4, with D possibly TRBD1 on 5 matching bases. CDR1 and CDR2 from the germline V gene are SEHNR and FQNEAQ (reference sequence). The ends were cut back, 3 bases at V and 3 bases at J, with 17 bases in the middle. This CDR3 is 17 amino acids long.